What follows are 7 T cell receptor beta chains derived from one specimen sequenced in a study of CD8+ T cells in alopecia areata. cDNA prepared by RNA extraction and subsequent reverse transcription served as the template for sequencing. Clones were sequenced by immunoSEQ multiplex PCR, and TCRdb holds only the in-frame ones, with some missing. The sample consists of 200,000 to 250,000 clones, around 62% of them appearing once. Sequencing used CD4+ T cells sorted from blood, obtained at week 0. The source is a human donor with alopecia areata.

Regarding this clone: Other DNA sequences in the sample encode the same CDR3. The chain combines TRBV14 with TRBJ1-1, with D unresolved. Between the trimmed V and J ends, which lost 3 bases and 2 bases, there was a span of 4 bases. Looked up from germline, CDR1 is SGHDN and CDR2 is FVKESK. The CDR3 length is 12 residues. CDR3 sequence: CASSQVNTEAFF. The CDR3 DNA sequence: TGTGCCAGCAGCCAGGTTAACACTGAAGCTTTCTTT.

The rearrangement joins TRBV30 to TRBJ2-1; D is unresolved. The CDR3 has 13 residues. V lost 0 bases and J lost 2, with 5 bases in between. CDR1 and CDR2 from the germline V gene are GTSNPN and SVGIG (reference sequence). The CDR3 protein is CAWSVSPYNEQFF. CDR3 bases: TGTGCCTGGAGTGTGTCTCCCTACAATGAGCAGTTCTTC.

The chain combines TRBV7-2 with TRBJ1-2; D not certain. Between the trimmed V and J ends, which lost 3 bases and 4 bases, there was a span of 15 bases. The CDR3 contains 15 residues. Germline lookup yields CDR1 SGHTA and CDR2 FQGNSA. As DNA, the CDR3 is TGTGCCAGCAGCTTGGATAATGTCTTGGCCTATGGCTACACCTTC. Its translation: CASSLDNVLAYGYTF.

The chain has TRBV30 and TRBJ1-5; D remains ambiguous. The CDR3 runs 13 residues. Germline V gives CDR1 GTSNPN, CDR2 SVGIG (reference sequence). With 0 bases removed from V and 4 bases from J, the gap between germline ends came to 7 bases. The CDR3 coding sequence is TGTGCCTGGAGTGTTTCCGTGAATCAGCCCCAGCATTTT. Its protein product is CAWSVSVNQPQHF.

This clone was detected a few times. This sequence joins TRBV5-1 and TRBJ2-5; TRBD2 might be the D (5 bases). This CDR3 has 13 residues. Trimming removed 4 bases at V and 3 bases at J, with 10 bases between. Germline values: CDR1 SGHRS, CDR2 YFSETQ. In DNA, the CDR3 is TGCGCCAGCAGCATATCGGGAAAAGAGACCCAGTACTTC. Translating gives CASSISGKETQYF.

The gene calls are TRBV5-1 and TRBJ2-3; tentatively, D is TRBD1 (6 bases). The V gene's germline CDR1 is SGHRS and CDR2 YFSETQ. This CDR3 spans 15 amino acids. V lost 4 bases to trimming and J lost 4 bases, with 16 bases between them. In nucleotides, the CDR3 is TGCGCCAGCAGCCCGCGCCCGACAGGTCCAGATACGCAGTATTTT. Residues: CASSPRPTGPDTQYF.

V usage is TRBV6-1 and J usage is TRBJ1-6; the match to TRBD1 covers 7 bases. V gave up 5 bases and J gave up 7 bases; unmatched junction bases: 2. Germline V gene sequence: CDR1 MNHNS, CDR2 SASEGT. The CDR3 is made up of 13 amino acids. DNA of the CDR3: TGTGCCAGCAGTATGGGACAGAATTCACCCCTCCACTTT. This translates into CASSMGQNSPLHF.